Here is one T cell receptor (beta chain) with its context. As yet, its antigen is unknown. The authors loaded roughly 200 ng DNA, around 30,000 T cell genomes, into sorted-subset replicate PCRs. The method was immunoSEQ multiplex PCR; TCRdb's version includes in-frame clones alone and lacks a portion of them. The repertoire consists of 950,000 to 1,300,000 clones, with around 75% occurring once and the leading ten covering roughly 1.5%. The sample comes from a study of shared clonotypes between healthy human individuals. Study details: The plates for each donor numbered three CD4 naive, three CD4 memory, two CD8 naive and one CD8 memory.

This CDR3 is 16 amino acids long. The germline CDR1 and CDR2 sequences are MNHNY and SVGAGI (reference sequence). After removal of 5 bases from V and 0 bases from J, the junction contained 8 bases not matched to a gene. General study results and limits: Researchers sampled blood only, noting tissue repertoires likely differ. The study found about 5% of naive CD4 clonotypes shared across several donors.

The V gene is TRBV6-6, the J gene TRBJ1-1; TRBD1 matches 8 bases. Material for sequencing was memory CD4+ T cells sorted from blood. The subset was: CD45RA-negative fraction. The TCR originated in a man younger than 30 in good health. DNA for the CDR3: TGTGCCAGCAGTCAGACAGGGGTACCAATGAACACTGAAGCTTTCTTT. Protein sequence: CASSQTGVPMNTEAFF.